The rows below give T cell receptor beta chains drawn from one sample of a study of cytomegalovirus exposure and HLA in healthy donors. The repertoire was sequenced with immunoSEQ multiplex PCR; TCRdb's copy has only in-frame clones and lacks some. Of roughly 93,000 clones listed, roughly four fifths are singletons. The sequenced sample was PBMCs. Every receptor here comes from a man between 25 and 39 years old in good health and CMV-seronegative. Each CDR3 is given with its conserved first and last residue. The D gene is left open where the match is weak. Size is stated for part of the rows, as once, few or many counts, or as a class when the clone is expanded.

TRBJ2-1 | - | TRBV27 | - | CASSLQGPRRGEQFF | TGTGCCAGCAGTTTACAGGGGCCCCGTCGGGGTGAGCAGTTCTTC
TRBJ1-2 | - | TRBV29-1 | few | CSVGEDSNYGYTF | TGCAGCGTTGGGGAGGACTCAAACTATGGCTACACCTTC
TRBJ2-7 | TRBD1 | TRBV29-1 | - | CSVPGQGAYEQYF | TGCAGCGTCCCTGGACAGGGGGCCTACGAGCAGTACTTC
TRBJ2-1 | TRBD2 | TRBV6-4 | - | CASSEGPRLASYNEQFF | TGTGCCAGCAGTGAAGGTCCCCGACTAGCGTCGTACAATGAGCAGTTCTTC
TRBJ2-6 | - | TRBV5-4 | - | CASSLEGRGNPGANVLTF | TGTGCCAGCAGCTTGGAGGGCAGGGGAAATCCTGGGGCCAACGTCCTGACTTTC
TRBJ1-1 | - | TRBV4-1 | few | CASNSQENTEAFF | TGCGCCAGCAATTCACAGGAGAACACTGAAGCTTTCTTT
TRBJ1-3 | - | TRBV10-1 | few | CASSDGISGNTIYF | TGCGCCAGCAGTGACGGTATATCTGGAAACACCATATATTTT
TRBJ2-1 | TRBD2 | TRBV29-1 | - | CSLRGVPYNEQFF | TGCAGCCTGCGGGGGGTACCCTACAATGAGCAGTTCTTC
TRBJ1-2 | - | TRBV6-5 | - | CASSYSMGALYGYTF | TGTGCCAGCAGTTACTCGATGGGCGCACTGTATGGCTACACCTTC
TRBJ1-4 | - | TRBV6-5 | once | CASSPTGNFNEKLFF | TGTGCCAGCAGCCCGACAGGAAACTTTAATGAAAAACTGTTTTTT
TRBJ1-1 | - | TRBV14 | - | CASSQSFHTEAFF | TGTGCCAGCAGCCAGTCTTTCCACACTGAAGCTTTCTTT
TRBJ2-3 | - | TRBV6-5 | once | CASRPGWGATDTQYF | TGTGCCAGCCGGCCGGGGTGGGGAGCAACAGATACGCAGTATTTT
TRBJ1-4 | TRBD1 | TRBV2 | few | CASSATGTGVEKLFF | TGTGCCAGCAGCGCAACCGGGACAGGGGTTGAAAAACTGTTTTTT
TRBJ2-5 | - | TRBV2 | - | CASNREGETQYF | TGTGCCAGCAACAGGGAAGGAGAGACCCAGTACTTC
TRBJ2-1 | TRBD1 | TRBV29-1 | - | CSVLGQGSYNEQFF | TGCAGCGTTCTAGGACAGGGATCCTACAATGAGCAGTTCTTC
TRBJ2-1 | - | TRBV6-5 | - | CASSYFGTEQFF | TGTGCCAGCAGTTACTTTGGCACAGAGCAGTTCTTC
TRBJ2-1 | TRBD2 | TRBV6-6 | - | CASRVAGQSYNEQFF | TGTGCCAGCAGGGTAGCGGGACAATCCTACAATGAGCAGTTCTTC
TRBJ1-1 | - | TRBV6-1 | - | CASSRRNTEAFF | TGTGCCAGCAGCAGGCGGAACACTGAAGCTTTCTTT
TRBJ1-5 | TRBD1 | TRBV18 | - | CASSRQGANQPQHF | TGTGCCAGCTCACGACAGGGTGCCAATCAGCCCCAGCATTTT
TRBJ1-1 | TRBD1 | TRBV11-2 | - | CASRGTGNTEAFF | TGTGCCAGCAGGGGGACAGGGAACACTGAAGCTTTCTTT
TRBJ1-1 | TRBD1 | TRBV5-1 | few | CASSLTPTGGTEAFF | TGCGCCAGCAGCTTGACCCCGACAGGGGGGACTGAAGCTTTCTTT
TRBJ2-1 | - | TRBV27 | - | CASKGSGRSYNEQFF | TGTGCCAGCAAAGGGTCAGGGCGGTCCTACAATGAGCAGTTCTTC
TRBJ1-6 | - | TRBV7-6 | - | CASSRDRLNNSPLHF | TGTGCCAGCAGTCGTGACAGACTCAATAATTCACCCCTCCACTTT
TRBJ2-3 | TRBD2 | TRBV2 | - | CASSESAGGDVTDTQYF | TGTGCCAGCAGTGAATCAGCGGGAGGCGACGTCACAGATACGCAGTATTTT
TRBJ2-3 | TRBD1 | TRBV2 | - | CASSGRTGGTDTQYF | TGTGCCAGCAGTGGGAGGACAGGGGGGACAGATACGCAGTATTTT
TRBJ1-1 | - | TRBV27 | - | CASSSGGAEAFF | TGTGCCAGCAGTTCGGGGGGGGCTGAAGCTTTCTTT
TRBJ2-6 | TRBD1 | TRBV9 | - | CASSKTGGFSGANVLTF | TGTGCCAGCAGCAAAACAGGGGGCTTCTCTGGGGCCAACGTCCTGACTTTC
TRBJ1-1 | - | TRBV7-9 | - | CASSPPNAGVGITEAFF | TGTGCCAGCAGCCCACCCAATGCAGGGGTGGGGATCACTGAAGCTTTCTTT
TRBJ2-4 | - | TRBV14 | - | CASSQDRGRTFNIQYF | TGTGCCAGCAGCCAAGATCGCGGCAGGACTTTCAACATTCAGTACTTC
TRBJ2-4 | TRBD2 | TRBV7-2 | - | CASSLAGGLNIQYF | TGTGCCAGCAGCCTAGCGGGAGGTTTAAACATTCAGTACTTC
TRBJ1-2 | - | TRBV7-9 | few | CSSSVSYYGYTF | TGTTCCAGCAGCGTATCCTACTATGGCTACACCTTC
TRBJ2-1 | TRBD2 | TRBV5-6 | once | CASSLERGGYNEQFF | TGTGCCAGCAGCTTGGAACGGGGGGGATACAATGAGCAGTTCTTC
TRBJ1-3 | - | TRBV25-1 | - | CASSARPTAGNTIYF | TGTGCCAGCAGTGCACGCCCCACAGCTGGAAACACCATATATTTT
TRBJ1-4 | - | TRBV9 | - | CASSASGLLKEKLFF | TGTGCCAGCAGCGCGTCAGGCCTTTTGAAGGAAAAACTGTTTTTT